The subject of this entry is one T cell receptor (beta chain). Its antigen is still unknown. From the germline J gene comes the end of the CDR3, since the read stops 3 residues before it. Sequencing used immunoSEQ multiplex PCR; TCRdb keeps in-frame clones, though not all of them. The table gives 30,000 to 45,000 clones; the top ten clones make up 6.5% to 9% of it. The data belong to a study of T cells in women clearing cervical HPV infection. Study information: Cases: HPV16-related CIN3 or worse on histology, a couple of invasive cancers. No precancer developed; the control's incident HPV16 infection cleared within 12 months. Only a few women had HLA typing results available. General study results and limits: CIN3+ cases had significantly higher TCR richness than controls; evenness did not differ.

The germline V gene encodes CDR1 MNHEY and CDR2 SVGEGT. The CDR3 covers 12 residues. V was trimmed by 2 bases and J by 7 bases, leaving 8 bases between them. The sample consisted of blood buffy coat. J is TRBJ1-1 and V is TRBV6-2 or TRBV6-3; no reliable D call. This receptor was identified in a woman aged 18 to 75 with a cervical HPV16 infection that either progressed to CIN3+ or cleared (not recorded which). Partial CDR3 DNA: TGTGCCAGCAGTTACAGGGCCTTTGAA. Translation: CASSYRAFE. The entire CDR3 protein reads CASSYRAFEAFF.